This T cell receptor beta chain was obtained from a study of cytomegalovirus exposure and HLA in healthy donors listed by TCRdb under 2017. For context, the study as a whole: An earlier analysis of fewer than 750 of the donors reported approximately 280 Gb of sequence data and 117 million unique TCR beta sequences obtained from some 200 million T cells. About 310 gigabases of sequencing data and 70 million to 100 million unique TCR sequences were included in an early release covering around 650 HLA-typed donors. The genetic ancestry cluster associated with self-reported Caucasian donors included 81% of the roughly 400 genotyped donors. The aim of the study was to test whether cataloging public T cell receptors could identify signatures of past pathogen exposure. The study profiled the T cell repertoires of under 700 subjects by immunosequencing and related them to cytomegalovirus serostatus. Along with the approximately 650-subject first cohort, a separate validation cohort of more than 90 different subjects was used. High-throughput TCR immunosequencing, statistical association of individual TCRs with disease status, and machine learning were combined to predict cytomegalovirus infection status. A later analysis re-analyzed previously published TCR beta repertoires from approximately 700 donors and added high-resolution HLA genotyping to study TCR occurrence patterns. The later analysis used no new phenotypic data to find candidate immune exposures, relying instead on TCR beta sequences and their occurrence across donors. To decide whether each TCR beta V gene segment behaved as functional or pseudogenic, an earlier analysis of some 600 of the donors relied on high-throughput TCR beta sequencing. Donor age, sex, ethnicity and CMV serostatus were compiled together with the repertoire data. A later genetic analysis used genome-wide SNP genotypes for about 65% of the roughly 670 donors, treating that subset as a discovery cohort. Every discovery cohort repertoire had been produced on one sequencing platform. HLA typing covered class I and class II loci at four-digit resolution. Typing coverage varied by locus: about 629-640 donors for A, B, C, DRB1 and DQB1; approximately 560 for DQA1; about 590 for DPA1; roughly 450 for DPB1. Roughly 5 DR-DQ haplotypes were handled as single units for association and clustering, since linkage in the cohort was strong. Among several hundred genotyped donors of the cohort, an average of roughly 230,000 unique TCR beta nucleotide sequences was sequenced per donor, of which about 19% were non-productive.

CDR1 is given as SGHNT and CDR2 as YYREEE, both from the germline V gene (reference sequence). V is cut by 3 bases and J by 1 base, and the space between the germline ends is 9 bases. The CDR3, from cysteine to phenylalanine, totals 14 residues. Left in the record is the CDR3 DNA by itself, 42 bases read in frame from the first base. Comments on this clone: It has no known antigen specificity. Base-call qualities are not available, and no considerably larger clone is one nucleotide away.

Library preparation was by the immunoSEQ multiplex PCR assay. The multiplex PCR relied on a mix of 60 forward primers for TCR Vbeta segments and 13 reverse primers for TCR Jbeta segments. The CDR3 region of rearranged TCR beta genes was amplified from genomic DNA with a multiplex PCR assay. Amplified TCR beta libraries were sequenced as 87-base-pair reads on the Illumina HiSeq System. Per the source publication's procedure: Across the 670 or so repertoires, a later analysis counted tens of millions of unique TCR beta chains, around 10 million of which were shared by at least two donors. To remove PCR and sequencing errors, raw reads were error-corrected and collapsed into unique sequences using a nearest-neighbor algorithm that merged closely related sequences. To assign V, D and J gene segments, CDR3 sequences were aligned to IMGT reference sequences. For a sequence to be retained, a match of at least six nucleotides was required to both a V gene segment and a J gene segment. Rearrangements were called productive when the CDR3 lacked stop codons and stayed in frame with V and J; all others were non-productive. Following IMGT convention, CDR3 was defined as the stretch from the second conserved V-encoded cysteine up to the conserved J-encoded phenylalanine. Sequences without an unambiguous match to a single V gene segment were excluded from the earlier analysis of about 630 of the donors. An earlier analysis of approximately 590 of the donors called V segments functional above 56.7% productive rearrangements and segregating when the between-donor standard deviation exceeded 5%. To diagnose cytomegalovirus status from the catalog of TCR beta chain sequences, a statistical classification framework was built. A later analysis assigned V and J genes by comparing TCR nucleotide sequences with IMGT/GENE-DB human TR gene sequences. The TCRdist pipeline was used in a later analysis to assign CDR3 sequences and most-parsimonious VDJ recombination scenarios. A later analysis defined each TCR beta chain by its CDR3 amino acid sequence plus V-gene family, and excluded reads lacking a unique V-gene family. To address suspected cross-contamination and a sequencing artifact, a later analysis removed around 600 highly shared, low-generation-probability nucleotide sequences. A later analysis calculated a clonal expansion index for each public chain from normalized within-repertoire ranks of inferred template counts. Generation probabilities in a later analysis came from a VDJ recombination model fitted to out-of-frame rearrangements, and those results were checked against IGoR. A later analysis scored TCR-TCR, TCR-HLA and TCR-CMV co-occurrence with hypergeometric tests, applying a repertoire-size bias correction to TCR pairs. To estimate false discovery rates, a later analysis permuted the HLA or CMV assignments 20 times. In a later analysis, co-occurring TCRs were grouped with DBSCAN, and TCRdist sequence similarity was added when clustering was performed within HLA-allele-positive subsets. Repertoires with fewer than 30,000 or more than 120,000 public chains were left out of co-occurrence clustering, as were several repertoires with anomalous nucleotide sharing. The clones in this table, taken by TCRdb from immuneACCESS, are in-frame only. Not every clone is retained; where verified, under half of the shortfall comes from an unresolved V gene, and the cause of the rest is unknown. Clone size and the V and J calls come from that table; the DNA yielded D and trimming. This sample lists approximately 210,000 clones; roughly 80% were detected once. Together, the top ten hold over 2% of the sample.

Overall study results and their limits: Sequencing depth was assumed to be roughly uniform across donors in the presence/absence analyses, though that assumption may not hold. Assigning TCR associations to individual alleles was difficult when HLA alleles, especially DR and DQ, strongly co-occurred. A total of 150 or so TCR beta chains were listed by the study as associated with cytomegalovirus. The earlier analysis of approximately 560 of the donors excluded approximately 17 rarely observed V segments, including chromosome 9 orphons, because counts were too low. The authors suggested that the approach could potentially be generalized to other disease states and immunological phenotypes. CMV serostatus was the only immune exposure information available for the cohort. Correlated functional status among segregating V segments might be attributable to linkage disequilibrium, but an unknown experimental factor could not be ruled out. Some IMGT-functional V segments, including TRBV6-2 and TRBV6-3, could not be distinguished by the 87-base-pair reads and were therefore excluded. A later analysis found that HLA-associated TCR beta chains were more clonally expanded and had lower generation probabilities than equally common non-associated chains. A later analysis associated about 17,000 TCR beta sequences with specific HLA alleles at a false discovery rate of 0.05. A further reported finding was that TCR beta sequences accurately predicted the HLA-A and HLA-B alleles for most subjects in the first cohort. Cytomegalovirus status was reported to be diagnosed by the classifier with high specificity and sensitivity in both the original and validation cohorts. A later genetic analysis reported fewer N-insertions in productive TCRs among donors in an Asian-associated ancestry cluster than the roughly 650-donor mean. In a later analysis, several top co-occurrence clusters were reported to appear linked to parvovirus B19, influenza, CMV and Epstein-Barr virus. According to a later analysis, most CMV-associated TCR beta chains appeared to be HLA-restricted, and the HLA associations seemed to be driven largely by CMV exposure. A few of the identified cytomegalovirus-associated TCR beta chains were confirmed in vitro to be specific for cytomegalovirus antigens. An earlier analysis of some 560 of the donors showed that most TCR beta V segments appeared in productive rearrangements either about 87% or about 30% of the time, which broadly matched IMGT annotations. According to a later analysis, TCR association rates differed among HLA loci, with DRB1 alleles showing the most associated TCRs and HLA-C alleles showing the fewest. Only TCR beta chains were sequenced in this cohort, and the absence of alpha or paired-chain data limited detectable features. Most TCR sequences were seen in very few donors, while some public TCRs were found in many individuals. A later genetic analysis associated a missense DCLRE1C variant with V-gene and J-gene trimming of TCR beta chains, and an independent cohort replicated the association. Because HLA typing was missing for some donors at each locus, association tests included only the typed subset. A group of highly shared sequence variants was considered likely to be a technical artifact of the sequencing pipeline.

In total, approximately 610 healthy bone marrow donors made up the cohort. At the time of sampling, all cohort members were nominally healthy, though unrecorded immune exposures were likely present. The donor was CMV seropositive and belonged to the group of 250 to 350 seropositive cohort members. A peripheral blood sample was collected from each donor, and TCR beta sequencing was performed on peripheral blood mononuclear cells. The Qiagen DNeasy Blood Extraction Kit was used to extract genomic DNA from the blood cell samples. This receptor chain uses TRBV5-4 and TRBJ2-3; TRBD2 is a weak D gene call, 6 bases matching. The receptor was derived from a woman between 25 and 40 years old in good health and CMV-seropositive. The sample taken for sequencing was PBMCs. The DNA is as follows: TGTGCCAGCAGCTCTGGGGAGGGCACAGATACGCAGTATTTT. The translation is CASSSGEGTDTQYF.